This T cell receptor beta chain comes out of a study of blood T cell repertoires in COVID-19. The protocol was immunoSEQ multiplex PCR, while the TCRdb copy is restricted to in-frame clones and leaves out a portion. Among approximately 67,000 clones, around 86% were seen once, and the ten largest hold approximately 5%. Germline loops: CDR1 LNHDA, CDR2 SQIVND (reference sequence). This CDR3 region has 14 residues. V gave up 5 bases and J gave up 4 bases, with 12 bases separating them. This receptor was identified in a middle-aged man with active COVID-19. This rearrangement joins TRBV19 to TRBJ1-3; a possible D gene is TRBD1 (6 bases). Material: peripheral blood. The CDR3, as DNA: TGTGCCAGTAGTCGCAGGGGTAAGGGAAACACCATATATTTT. This translates into CASSRRGKGNTIYF. The full variable domain, completed using reference TRBV19 and TRBJ1-3, is DGGITQSPKYLFRKEGQNVTLSCEQNLNHDAMYWYRQDPGQGLRLIYYSQIVNDFQKGDIAEGYSVSREKKESFPLTVTSAQKNPTAFYLCASSRRGKGNTIYFGEGSWLTVV.